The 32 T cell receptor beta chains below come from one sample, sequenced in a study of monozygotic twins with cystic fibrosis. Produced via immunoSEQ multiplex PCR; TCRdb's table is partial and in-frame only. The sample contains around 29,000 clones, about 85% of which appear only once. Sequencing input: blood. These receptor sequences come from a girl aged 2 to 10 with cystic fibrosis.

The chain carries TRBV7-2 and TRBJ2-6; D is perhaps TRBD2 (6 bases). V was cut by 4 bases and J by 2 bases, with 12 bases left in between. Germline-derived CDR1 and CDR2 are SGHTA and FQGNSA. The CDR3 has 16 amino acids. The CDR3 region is CASSSGGRTGANVLTF. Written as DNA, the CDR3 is TGTGCCAGCAGCTCCGGAGGGAGAACTGGGGCCAACGTCCTGACTTTC.

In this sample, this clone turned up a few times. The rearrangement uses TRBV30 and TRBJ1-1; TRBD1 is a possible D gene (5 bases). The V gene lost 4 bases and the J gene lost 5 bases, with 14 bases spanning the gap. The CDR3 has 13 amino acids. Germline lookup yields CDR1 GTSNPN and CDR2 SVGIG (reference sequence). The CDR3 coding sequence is TGTGCCTGGAACCAGTGGGGGGGAACTGAAGCTTTCTTT. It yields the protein CAWNQWGGTEAFF.

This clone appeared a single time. The CDR3 DNA reads TGCGCCAGCAGCTTGGGGACAGGGAATTTGGTGGAGACCCAGTACTTC. Translating it yields CASSLGTGNLVETQYF. This chain joins TRBV5-1 and TRBJ2-5; 8 bases agree with TRBD1. Germline V gene sequence: CDR1 SGHRS, CDR2 YFSETQ. The CDR3 has 16 residues. Trimming took 0 bases from V and 5 from J; bases not matched to a gene: 9.

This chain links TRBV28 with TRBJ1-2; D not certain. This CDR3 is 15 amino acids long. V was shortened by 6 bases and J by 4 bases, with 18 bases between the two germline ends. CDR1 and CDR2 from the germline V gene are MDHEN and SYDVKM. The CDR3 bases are TGTGCCAGCAGCTCCTCCGCCAAACCATTCTATGGCTACACCTTC. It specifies CASSSSAKPFYGYTF.

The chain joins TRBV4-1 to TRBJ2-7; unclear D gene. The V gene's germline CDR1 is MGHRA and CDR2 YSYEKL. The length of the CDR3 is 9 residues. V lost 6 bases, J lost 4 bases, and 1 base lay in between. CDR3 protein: CASSYEQYF. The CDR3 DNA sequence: TGCGCCAGCAGTTACGAGCAGTACTTC.

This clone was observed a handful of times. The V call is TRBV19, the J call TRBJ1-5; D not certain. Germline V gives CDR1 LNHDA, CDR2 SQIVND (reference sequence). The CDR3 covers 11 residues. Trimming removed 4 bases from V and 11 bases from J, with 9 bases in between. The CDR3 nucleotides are TGTGCCAGTAGTAGTGGGCCGGCCCAGCATTTT. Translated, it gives CASSSGPAQHF.

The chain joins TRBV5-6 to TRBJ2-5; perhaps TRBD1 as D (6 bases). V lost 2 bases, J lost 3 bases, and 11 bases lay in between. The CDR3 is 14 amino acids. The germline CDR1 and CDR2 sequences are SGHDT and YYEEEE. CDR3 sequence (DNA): TGTGCCAGCAGCTTCGGGACATCCGAAGAGACCCAGTACTTC. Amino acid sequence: CASSFGTSEETQYF.

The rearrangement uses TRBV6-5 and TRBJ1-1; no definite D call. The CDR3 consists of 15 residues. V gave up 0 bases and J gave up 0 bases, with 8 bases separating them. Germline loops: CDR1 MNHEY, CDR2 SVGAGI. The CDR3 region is CASSYSYSVNTEAFF. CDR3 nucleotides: TGTGCCAGCAGTTACTCGTACAGCGTGAACACTGAAGCTTTCTTT.

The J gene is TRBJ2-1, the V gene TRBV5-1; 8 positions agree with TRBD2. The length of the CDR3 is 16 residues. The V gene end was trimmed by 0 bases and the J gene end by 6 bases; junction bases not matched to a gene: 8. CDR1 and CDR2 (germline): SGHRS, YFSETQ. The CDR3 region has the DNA TGCGCCAGCAGCTTGGGATCTGGGACTAGAACCAATGAGCAGTTCTTC. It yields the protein CASSLGSGTRTNEQFF. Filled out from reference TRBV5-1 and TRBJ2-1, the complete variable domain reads KAGVTQTPRYLIKTRGQQVTLSCSPISGHRSVSWYQQTPGQGLQFLFEYFSETQRNKGNFPGRFSGRQFSNSRSEMNVSTLELGDSALYLCASSLGSGTRTNEQFFGPGTRLTVL.

In DNA, the CDR3 is TGTGCCAGCAGCCCCCCAGCGGGAGGCCCCTACAATGAGCAGTTCTTC. Amino acids: CASSPPAGGPYNEQFF. The genes are TRBV11-3 and TRBJ2-1; 9 nucleotides agree with TRBD2. CDR1 is SGHNT, CDR2 YENEEA, per germline. This CDR3 is 16 amino acids long. V was clipped by 5 bases and J by 2 bases; unmatched bases: 7. The full variable domain, with the rest looked up from reference TRBV11-3 and TRBJ2-1, is EAGVVQSPRYKIIEKKQPVAFWCNPISGHNTLYWYLQNLGQGPELLIRYENEEAVDDSQLPKDRFSAERLKGVDSTLKIQPAELGDSAVYLCASSPPAGGPYNEQFFGPGTRLTVL.

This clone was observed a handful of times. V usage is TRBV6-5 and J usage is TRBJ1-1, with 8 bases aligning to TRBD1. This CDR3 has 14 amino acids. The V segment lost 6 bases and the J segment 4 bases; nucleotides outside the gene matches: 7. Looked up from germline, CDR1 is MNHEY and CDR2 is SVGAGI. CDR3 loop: CASRRGTGSTEAFF. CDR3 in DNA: TGTGCCAGCAGACGAGGGACAGGCAGCACTGAAGCTTTCTTT.

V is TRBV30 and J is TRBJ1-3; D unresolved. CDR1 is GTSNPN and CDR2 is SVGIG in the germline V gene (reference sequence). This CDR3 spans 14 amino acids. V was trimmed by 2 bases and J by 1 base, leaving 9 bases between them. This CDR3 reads CAWSLSGSGNTIYF. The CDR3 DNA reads TGTGCCTGGAGTCTAAGCGGGTCTGGAAACACCATATATTTT.

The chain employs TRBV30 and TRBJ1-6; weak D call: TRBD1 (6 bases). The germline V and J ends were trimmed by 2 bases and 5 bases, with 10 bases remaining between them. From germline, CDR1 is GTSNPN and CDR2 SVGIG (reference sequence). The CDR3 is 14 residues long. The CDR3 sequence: CAWSIPGDNSPLHF. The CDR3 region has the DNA TGTGCCTGGAGTATTCCAGGGGATAATTCACCCCTCCACTTT.

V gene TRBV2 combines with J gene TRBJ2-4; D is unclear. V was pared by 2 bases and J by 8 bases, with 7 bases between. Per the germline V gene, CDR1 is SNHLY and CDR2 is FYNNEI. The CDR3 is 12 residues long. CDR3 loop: CASSESWYIQYF. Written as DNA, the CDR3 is TGTGCCAGCAGTGAAAGTTGGTACATTCAGTACTTC.

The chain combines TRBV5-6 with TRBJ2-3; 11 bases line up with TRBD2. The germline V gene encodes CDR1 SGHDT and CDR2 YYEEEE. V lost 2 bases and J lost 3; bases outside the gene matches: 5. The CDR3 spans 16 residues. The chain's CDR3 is CASSLLAGVETDTQYF. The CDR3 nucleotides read TGTGCCAGCAGCTTACTAGCGGGAGTGGAGACAGATACGCAGTATTTT.

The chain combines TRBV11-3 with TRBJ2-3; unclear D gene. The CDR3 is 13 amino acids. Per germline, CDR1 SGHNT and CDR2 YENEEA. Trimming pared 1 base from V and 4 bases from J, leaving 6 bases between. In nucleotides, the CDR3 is TGTGCCAGCAGCTTAGCCCCGGCAGATACGCAGTATTTT. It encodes CASSLAPADTQYF.

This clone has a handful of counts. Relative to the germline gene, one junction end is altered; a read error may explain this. CDR3 DNA sequence: TGTGCCAGCAGCTTTTTACAGGGGGCGGGCGACTTC. It yields the protein CASSFLQGAGDF. V usage is TRBV7-9 and J usage is TRBJ2-7, with TRBD1 identical over 9 bases. The CDR3 totals 12 residues. Germline loops: CDR1 SEHNR, CDR2 FQNEAQ (reference sequence).

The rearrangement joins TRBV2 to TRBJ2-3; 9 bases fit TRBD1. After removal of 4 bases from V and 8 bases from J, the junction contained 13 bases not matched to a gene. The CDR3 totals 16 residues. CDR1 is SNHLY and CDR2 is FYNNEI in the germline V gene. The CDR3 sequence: CASSVEDRGISGTQYF. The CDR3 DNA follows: TGTGCCAGCAGTGTTGAGGACAGGGGAATTAGTGGTACGCAGTATTTT.

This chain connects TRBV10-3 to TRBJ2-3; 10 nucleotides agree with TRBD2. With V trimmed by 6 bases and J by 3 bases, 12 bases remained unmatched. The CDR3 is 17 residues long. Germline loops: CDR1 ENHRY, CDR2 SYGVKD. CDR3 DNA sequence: TGTGCCATCAGCAAACTCAGCGGGAGGGAGACGACAGATACGCAGTATTTT. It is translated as CAISKLSGRETTDTQYF.

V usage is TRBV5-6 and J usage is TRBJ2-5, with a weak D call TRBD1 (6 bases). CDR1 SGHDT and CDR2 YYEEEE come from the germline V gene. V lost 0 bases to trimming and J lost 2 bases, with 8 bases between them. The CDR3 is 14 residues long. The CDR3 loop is CASSLGTAQETQYF. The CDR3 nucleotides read TGTGCCAGCAGCTTGGGGACAGCTCAAGAGACCCAGTACTTC.

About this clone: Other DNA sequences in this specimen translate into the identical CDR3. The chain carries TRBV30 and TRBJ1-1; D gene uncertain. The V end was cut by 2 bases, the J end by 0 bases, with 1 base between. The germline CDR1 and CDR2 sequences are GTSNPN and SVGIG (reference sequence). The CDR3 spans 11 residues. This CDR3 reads CAWSLNTEAFF. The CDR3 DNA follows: TGTGCCTGGAGTTTGAACACTGAAGCTTTCTTT.

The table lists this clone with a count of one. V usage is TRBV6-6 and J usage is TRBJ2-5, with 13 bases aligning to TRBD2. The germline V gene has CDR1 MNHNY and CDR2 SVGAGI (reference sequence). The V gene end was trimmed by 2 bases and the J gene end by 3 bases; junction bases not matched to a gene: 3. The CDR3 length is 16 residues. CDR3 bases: TGTGCCAGCAGTTACCCAGGACTAGCGGGAGAAGAGACCCAGTACTTC. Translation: CASSYPGLAGEETQYF.

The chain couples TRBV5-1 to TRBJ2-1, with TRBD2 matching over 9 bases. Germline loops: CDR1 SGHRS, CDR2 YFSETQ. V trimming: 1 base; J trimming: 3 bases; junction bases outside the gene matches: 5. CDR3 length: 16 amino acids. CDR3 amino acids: CASSLSAGGGYNEQFF. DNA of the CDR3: TGCGCCAGCAGCTTGTCGGCGGGAGGGGGCTACAATGAGCAGTTCTTC.

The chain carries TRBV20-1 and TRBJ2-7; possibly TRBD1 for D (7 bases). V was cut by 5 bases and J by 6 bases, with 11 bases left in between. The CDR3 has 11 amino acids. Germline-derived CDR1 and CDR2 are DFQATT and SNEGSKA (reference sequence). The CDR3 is CSASGGFEQYF. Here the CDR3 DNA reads TGCAGTGCTTCAGGGGGGTTCGAGCAGTACTTC.

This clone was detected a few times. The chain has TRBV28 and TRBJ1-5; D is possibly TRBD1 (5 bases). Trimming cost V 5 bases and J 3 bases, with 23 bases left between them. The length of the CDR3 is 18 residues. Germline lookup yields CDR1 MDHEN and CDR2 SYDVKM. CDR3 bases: TGTGCCAGCAGTGGCGGTTTCAGGGTTGCCCCCCACAATCAGCCCCAGCATTTT. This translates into CASSGGFRVAPHNQPQHF.

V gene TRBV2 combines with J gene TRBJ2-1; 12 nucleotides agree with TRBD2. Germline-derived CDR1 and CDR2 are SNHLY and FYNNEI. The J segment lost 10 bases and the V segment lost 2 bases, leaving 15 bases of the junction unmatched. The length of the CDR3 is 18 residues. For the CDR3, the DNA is TGTGCCAGCAGTGAATTAACGTCCCGGCTAGCGGGAGGGAGGGAGCAGTTCTTC. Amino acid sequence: CASSELTSRLAGGREQFF.

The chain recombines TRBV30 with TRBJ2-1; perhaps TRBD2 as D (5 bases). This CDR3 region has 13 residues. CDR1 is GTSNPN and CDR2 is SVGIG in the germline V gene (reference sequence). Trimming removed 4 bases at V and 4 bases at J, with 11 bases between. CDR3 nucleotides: TGTGCCTGGACGGGGAATCCTTACAATGAGCAGTTCTTC. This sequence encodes CAWTGNPYNEQFF.

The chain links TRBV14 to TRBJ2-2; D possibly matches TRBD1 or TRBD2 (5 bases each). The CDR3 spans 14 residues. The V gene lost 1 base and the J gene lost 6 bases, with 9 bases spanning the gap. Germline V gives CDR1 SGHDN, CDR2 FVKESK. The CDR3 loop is CASSQVRGAGELFF. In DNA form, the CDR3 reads TGTGCCAGCAGCCAAGTACGGGGCGCCGGGGAGCTGTTTTTT.

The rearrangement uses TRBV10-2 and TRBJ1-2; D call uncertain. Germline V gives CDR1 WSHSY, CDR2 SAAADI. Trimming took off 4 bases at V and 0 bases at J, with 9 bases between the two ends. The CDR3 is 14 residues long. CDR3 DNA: TGCGCCAGCAGTGCGTACGGACCTAACTATGGCTACACCTTC. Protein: CASSAYGPNYGYTF.

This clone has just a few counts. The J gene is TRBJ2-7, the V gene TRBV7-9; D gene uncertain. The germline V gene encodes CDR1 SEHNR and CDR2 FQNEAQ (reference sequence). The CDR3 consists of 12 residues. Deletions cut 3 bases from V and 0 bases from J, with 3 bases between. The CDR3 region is CASSFPSYEQYF. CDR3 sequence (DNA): TGTGCCAGCAGCTTTCCCTCCTACGAGCAGTACTTC. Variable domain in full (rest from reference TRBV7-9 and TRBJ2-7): DTGVSQNPRHKITKRGQNVTFRCDPISEHNRLYWYRQTLGQGPEFLTYFQNEAQLEKSRLLSDRFSAERPKGSFSTLEIQRTEQGDSAMYLCASSFPSYEQYFGPGTRLTVT.

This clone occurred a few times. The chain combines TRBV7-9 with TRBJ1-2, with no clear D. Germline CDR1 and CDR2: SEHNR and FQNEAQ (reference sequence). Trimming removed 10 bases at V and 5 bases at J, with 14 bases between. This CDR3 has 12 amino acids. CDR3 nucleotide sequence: TGTGCCATACCGGGTTCCGCATATGGCTACACCTTC. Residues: CAIPGSAYGYTF.

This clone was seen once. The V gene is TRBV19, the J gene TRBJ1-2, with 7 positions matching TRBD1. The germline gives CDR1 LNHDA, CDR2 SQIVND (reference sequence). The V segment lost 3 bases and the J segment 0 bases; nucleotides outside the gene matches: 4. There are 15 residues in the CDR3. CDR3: CASSIPDRPNYGYTF. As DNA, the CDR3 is TGTGCCAGTAGTATTCCGGACAGGCCTAACTATGGCTACACCTTC.